This T cell receptor beta chain stems from a study of blood T cell repertoires in COVID-19. Across the study: Acute-phase and convalescent COVID-19 samples originated in the United States, Italy and Spain. Nucleic acid was either cDNA or gDNA, and it came from T cells, B-cell-depleted T cells, or PBMCs.

The CDR3 is made up of 13 amino acids. V lost 5 bases and J lost 4, with 12 bases in between. Germline loops: CDR1 SGHDT, CDR2 YYEEEE. Data came from immunoSEQ multiplex PCR; TCRdb stores just in-frame clones and leaves some out. The sample yields some 62,000 clones, around 80% seen once. While infection was still active, Seattle patients were enrolled and then followed longitudinally. The rearrangement links TRBV5-6 to TRBJ2-5; D remains unclear. This clonotype originated in a man in his 60s with COVID-19, enrolled during active disease. Sequencing was done on a sample of peripheral blood. The CDR3 is CASRVRSGETQYF. The CDR3 DNA reads TGTGCCAGCAGAGTCAGATCTGGAGAGACCCAGTACTTC.